Listed below are T cell receptor beta chains from one sample, sequenced in a study of blood T cell repertoires in COVID-19. Method: immunoSEQ multiplex PCR; TCRdb's copy keeps in-frame clones and lacks some. The table has approximately 150,000 clones, 80% to 90% seen once; the top ten hold less than 4%. The sequenced material came from peripheral blood. The receptors were gathered from a woman aged 55-70 years with active COVID-19. CDR3s include the opening cysteine and the closing phenylalanine or tryptophan. The order of the fields is V gene, J gene, CDR3 protein.

V: TRBV7-2
J: TRBJ2-4
CDR3: CASSRDRAGAKNIQYF

V: TRBV3-1/TRBV3-2
J: TRBJ2-7
CDR3: CASAWASCPSYEQYF

V: TRBV7-8
J: TRBJ2-2
CDR3: CASSLRGLDTGELFF

V: TRBV19
J: TRBJ2-7
CDR3: CASSQGASYEQYF

V: TRBV28
J: TRBJ2-1
CDR3: CASRTTGSALYNEQFF

V: TRBV25-1
J: TRBJ1-3
CDR3: CASSPSGNTIYF

V: TRBV7-2
J: TRBJ1-4
CDR3: CASQAGGNEKLFF

V: TRBV7-2
J: TRBJ1-6
CDR3: CASSQANSPLHF

V: TRBV18
J: TRBJ1-4
CDR3: CASSPTESPKEKLFF

V: TRBV9
J: TRBJ2-3
CDR3: CASTGLRTDTQYF

V: TRBV28
J: TRBJ1-2
CDR3: CASITQGTGGGYTF

V: TRBV27
J: TRBJ2-7
CDR3: CASSLSGYLAGAPGEQYF

V: TRBV28
J: TRBJ2-3
CDR3: CASRGLGVDTQYF

V: TRBV28
J: TRBJ2-3
CDR3: CATTGGTTQYF

V: TRBV28
J: TRBJ2-3
CDR3: CASSMLEAGATDTQYF

V: TRBV3-1/TRBV3-2
J: TRBJ1-5
CDR3: CASSQWGGSNQPQHF

V: TRBV5-1
J: TRBJ1-2
CDR3: CASSFPGDGYTF

V: TRBV12-2
J: TRBJ2-4
CDR3: CASRLQDSRSLAKNIQYF

V: TRBV6-5
J: TRBJ1-2
CDR3: CASTLGDPDLYGYTF

V: TRBV7-9
J: TRBJ2-2
CDR3: CATHGESNTGELFF

V: TRBV18
J: TRBJ2-2
CDR3: CASSPVTLGVSGELFF

V: TRBV6-5
J: TRBJ2-3
CDR3: CASTFRSPPDTQYF

V: TRBV5-1
J: TRBJ1-4
CDR3: CASSSTGGGEKLFF

V: TRBV30
J: TRBJ2-5
CDR3: CAWSVRTYETQYF

V: TRBV4-2
J: TRBJ2-3
CDR3: CASSQVRGGTDTATQYF

V: TRBV5-5
J: TRBJ1-2
CDR3: CASSLSYNRGDGYTF

V: TRBV28
J: TRBJ1-1
CDR3: CASNLGLANTEAFF

V: TRBV27
J: TRBJ1-4
CDR3: CASSPPRVQDEKLFF

V: TRBV2
J: TRBJ2-5
CDR3: CASQQGVQETQYF

V: TRBV6-5
J: TRBJ2-1
CDR3: CASSYSLAFYEQFF

V: TRBV7-9
J: TRBJ1-1
CDR3: CASQREADTEAFF